A single T cell receptor beta chain is shown here with its context. These data come from a study of blood T cell repertoires in COVID-19. Study details: The samples span acute and convalescent COVID-19 from the United States, Italy and Spain.

Per the original data handling: It was from reference gene primer amplification that nucleated cell counts were estimated. The data were produced by immunoSEQ multiplex PCR, yet TCRdb's version contains in-frame clones alone and is incomplete. That table furnishes V, J and clone size, whereas the DNA furnished D and trimming. The sample consists of a few hundred thousand clones, roughly 88% of them appearing once. This receptor was obtained from a man younger than 40 who had recovered from COVID-19. What was sequenced was peripheral blood.

CDR3 nucleotide sequence: TGTGCCAGCAAGCCTAGCGGGGGGGGCACAGATACGCAGTATTTT. The encoded protein is CASKPSGGGTDTQYF. The rearrangement uses TRBV6-4 and TRBJ2-3; 12 bases align to TRBD2. J lost 1 base, V lost 7 bases, and 3 bases had no gene match. Germline assignment: CDR1 MRHNA and CDR2 SNTAGT. This CDR3 is 15 amino acids long.